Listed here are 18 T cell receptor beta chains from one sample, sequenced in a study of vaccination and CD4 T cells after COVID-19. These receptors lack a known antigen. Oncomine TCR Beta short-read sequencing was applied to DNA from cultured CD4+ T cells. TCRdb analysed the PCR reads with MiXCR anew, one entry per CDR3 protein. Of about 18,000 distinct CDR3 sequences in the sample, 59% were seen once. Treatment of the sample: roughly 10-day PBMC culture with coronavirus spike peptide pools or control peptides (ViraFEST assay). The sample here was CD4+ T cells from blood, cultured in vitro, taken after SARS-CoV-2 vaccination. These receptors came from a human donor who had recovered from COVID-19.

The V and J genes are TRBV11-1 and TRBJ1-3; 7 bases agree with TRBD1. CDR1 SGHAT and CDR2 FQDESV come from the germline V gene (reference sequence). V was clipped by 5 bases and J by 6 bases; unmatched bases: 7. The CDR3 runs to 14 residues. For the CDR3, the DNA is TGTGCCAGCAGCCCGGGACAGATACAAAACACCATATATTTT. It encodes CASSPGQIQNTIYF.

CDR3 sequence reads: CASTDAPSSSPPSQYGYTF. The CDR3 region has the DNA TGCGCCAGCACCGACGCCCCCTCATCTTCACCTCCGAGTCAGTATGGCTACACCTTC. The gene calls are TRBV10-1 and TRBJ1-2; D is uncertain. V was trimmed by 7 bases and J by 5 bases, leaving 32 bases between them. The length of the CDR3 is 19 residues. CDR1 WNHNN and CDR2 SYGVQD come from the germline V gene (reference sequence).

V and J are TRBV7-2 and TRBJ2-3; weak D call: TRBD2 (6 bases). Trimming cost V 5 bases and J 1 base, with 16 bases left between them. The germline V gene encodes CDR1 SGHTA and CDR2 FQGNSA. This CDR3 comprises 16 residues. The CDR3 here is CASSLQRAGRTDTQYF. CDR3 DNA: TGTGCCAGCAGCCTTCAACGCGCGGGGCGCACAGATACGCAGTATTTT. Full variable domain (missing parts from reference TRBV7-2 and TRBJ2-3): GAGVSQSPSNKVTEKGKDVELRCDPISGHTALYWYRQSLGQGLEFLIYFQGNSAPDKSGLPSDRFSAERTGGSVSTLTIQRTQQEDSAVYLCASSLQRAGRTDTQYFGPGTRLTVL.

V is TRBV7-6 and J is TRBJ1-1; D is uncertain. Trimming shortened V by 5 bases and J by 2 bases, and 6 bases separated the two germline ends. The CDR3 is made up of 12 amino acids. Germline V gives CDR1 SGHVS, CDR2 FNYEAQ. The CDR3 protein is CASSPLNTEAFF. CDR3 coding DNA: TGTGCCAGCAGCCCATTAAACACTGAAGCTTTCTTT.

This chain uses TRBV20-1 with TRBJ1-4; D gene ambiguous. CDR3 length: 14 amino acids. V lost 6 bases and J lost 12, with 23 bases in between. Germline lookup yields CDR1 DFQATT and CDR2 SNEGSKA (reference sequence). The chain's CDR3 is CSATPAGPRYELFF. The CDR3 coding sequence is TGCAGTGCAACTCCGGCCGGTCCTAGATACGAACTGTTTTTT.

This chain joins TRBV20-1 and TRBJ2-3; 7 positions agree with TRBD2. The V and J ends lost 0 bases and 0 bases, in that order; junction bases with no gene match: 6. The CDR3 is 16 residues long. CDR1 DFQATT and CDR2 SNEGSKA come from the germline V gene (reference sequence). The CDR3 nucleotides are TGCAGTGCTAGAGATCAGGCGGGGGTGAGCACAGATACGCAGTATTTT. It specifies CSARDQAGVSTDTQYF.

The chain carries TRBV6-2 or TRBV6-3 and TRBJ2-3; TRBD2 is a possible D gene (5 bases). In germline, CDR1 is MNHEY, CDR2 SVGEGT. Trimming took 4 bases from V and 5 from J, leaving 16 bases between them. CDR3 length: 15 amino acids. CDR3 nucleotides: TGTGCCAGCAGTTGGAGACACGGAGGTGGAGATACGCAGTATTTT. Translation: CASSWRHGGGDTQYF.

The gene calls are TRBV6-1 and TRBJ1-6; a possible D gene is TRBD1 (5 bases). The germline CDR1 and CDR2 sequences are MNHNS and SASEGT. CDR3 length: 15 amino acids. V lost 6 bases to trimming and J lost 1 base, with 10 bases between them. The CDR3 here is CASRGDASYNSPLHF. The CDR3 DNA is TGTGCCAGCAGGGGGGACGCATCCTATAATTCACCCCTCCACTTT.

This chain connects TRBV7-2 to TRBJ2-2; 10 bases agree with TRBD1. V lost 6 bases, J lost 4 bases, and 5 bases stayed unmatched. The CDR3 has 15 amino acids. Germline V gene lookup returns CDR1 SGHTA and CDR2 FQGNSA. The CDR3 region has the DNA TGTGCCAGCAGTAAGGGACAGGGGCGCACCGGGGAGCTGTTTTTT. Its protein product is CASSKGQGRTGELFF.

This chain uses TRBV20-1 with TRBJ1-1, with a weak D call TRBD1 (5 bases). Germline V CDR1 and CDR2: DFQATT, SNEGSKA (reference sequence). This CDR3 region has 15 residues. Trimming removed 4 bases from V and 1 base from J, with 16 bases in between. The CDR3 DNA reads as TGCAGTGCTATTCCGTGGGGGATCACGAACACTGAAGCTTTCTTT. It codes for CSAIPWGITNTEAFF.

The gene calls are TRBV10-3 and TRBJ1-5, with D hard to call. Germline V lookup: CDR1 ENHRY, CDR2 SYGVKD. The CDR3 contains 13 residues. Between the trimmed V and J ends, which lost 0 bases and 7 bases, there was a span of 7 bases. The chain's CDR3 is CAISESPGQPQHF. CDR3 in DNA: TGTGCCATCAGTGAGTCGCCCGGACAGCCCCAGCATTTT.

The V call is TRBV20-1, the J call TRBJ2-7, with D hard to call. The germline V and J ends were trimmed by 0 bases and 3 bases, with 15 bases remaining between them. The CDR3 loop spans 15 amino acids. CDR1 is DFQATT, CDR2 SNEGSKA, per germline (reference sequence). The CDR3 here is CSARDILRHNYEQYF. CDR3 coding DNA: TGCAGTGCTAGAGATATTCTAAGACATAACTACGAGCAGTACTTC.

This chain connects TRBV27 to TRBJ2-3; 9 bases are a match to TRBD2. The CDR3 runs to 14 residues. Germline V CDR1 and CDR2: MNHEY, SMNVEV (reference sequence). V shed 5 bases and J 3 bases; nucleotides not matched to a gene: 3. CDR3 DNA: TGTGCCAGCAGTCAGGGACTAGCAACAGATACGCAGTATTTT. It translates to CASSQGLATDTQYF.

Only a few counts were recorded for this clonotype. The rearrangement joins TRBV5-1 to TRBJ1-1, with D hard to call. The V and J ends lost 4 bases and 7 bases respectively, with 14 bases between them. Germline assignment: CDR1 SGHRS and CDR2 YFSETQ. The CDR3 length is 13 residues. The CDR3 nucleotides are TGCGCCAGCAGCACCCAGACCGGCGGTGAAGCTTTCTTT. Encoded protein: CASSTQTGGEAFF. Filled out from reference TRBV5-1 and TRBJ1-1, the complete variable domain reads KAGVTQTPRYLIKTRGQQVTLSCSPISGHRSVSWYQQTPGQGLQFLFEYFSETQRNKGNFPGRFSGRQFSNSRSEMNVSTLELGDSALYLCASSTQTGGEAFFGQGTRLTVV.

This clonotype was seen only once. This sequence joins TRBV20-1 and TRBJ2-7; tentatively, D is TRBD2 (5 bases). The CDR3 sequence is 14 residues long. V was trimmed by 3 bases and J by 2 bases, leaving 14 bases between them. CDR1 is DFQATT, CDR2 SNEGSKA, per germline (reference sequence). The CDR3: CSASQWHGTYEQYF. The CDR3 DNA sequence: TGCAGTGCTAGTCAATGGCACGGGACCTACGAGCAGTACTTC.

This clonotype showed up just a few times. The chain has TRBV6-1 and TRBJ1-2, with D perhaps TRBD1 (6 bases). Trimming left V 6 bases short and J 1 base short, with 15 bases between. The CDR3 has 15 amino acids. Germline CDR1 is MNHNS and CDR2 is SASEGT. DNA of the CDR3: TGTGCCAGCAGCCGGGAGACAGGTGATAACTATGGCTACACCTTC. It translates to CASSRETGDNYGYTF.

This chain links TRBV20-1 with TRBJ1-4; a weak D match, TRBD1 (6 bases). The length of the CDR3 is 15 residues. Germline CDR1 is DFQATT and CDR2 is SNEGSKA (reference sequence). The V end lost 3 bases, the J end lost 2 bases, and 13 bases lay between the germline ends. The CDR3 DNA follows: TGCAGTGCTAGGACGGGACATCCTACTAATGAAAAACTGTTTTTT. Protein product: CSARTGHPTNEKLFF.

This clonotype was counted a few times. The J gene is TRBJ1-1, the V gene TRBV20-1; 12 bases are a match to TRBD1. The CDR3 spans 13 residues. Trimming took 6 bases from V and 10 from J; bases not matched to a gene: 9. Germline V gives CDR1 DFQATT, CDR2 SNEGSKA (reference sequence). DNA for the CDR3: TGCAGTGCCGAAACGGGACAGGGGGCTGTAGCTTTCTTT. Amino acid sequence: CSAETGQGAVAFF.